Shown below are 10 T cell receptor beta chains from a single sample sequenced in a study of OX40 agonist ivuxolimab in advanced cancers. Library preparation employed the immunoSEQ multiplex PCR assay. The source is immuneACCESS, and TCRdb retained only in-frame sequences with V and J called. Part of the clones is not carried over; for the studies checked, unresolved V genes explain less than half of this, and the remainder is unexplained. The sample table shows about 63,000 clones, and approximately 90% are seen once. The ten biggest clones cover about a tenth of the sample. The material was CD4+ or CD8+ T cells sorted from blood, obtained in a trial of the OX40 agonist ivuxolimab. These TCRs come from an adult with an advanced solid tumor such as melanoma, head and neck, liver or kidney cancer.

The V gene is TRBV5-6, the J gene TRBJ1-1; D may be TRBD1 (5 bases). Germline lookup yields CDR1 SGHDT and CDR2 YYEEEE. This CDR3 region has 14 residues. V was cut by 3 bases and J by 3 bases, with 12 bases left in between. The CDR3 here is CASSWGERDTEAFF. The CDR3 DNA sequence: TGTGCCAGCAGCTGGGGGGAAAGGGACACTGAAGCTTTCTTT.

V usage is TRBV18 and J usage is TRBJ1-2; 8 bases fit TRBD1. Looked up from germline, CDR1 is KGHSH and CDR2 is LQKENI. Losses at the gene ends were 4 bases for V and 5 bases for J; bases not matched to a gene: 3. The CDR3 covers 13 residues. CDR3 sequence reads: CASSQDRAYGYTF. The DNA of the CDR3 is TGTGCCAGCTCACAGGACAGGGCGTATGGCTACACCTTC. The full variable domain, in which reference TRBV18 and TRBJ1-2 provide the parts outside the CDR3, is NAGVMQNPRHLVRRRGQEARLRCSPMKGHSHVYWYRQLPEEGLKFMVYLQKENIIDESGMPKERFSAEFPKEGPSILRIQQVVRGDSAAYFCASSQDRAYGYTFGSGTRLTVV.

V and J are TRBV7-2 and TRBJ1-2, with D hard to call. The CDR3 is made up of 14 amino acids. V lost 5 bases and J lost 7, with 17 bases in between. In germline, CDR1 is SGHTA, CDR2 FQGNSA. CDR3 sequence: CASSLSAGVGGYTF. The CDR3 coding sequence is TGTGCCAGCAGCCTTTCGGCAGGCGTAGGTGGCTACACCTTC.

V usage is TRBV6-5 and J usage is TRBJ1-1; tentatively, D is TRBD1 (6 bases). The germline CDR1 and CDR2 sequences are MNHEY and SVGAGI. Trimming shortened V by 0 bases and J by 8 bases, and 19 bases separated the two germline ends. The CDR3 totals 16 residues. The CDR3 loop is CASSYSWGAHIIEAFF. CDR3 coding DNA: TGTGCCAGCAGTTACTCCTGGGGGGCGCATATCATAGAAGCTTTCTTT.

The genes are TRBV18 and TRBJ1-6, with D hard to call. Trimming removed 1 base from V and 5 bases from J, with 9 bases in between. The CDR3 consists of 15 residues. The germline V gene has CDR1 KGHSH and CDR2 LQKENI. For the CDR3, the DNA is TGTGCCAGCTCACCACGGTCAGGTGATAATTCACCCCTCCACTTT. Translated: CASSPRSGDNSPLHF.

This chain connects TRBV19 to TRBJ1-2; tentative D call: TRBD1 (5 bases). CDR3 length: 13 residues. Germline-derived CDR1 and CDR2 are LNHDA and SQIVND (reference sequence). V dropped 5 bases and J dropped 4 bases, with 11 bases sitting between them. CDR3: CASSDQGFYGYTF. The CDR3 DNA is TGTGCCAGTAGTGACCAGGGATTCTATGGCTACACCTTC.

The chain carries TRBV5-4 and TRBJ2-2; TRBD1 agrees at 8 bases. V dropped 0 bases and J dropped 3; count of bases not matched to a gene: 4. Germline V lookup: CDR1 SGHNT, CDR2 YYREEE (reference sequence). The CDR3 has 16 amino acids. In DNA form, the CDR3 reads TGTGCCAGCAGCTTGGGAGGGACAGGTGACACCGGGGAGCTGTTTTTT. Amino acid sequence: CASSLGGTGDTGELFF. The whole variable domain, filled in from reference TRBV5-4 and TRBJ2-2, reads ETGVTQSPTHLIKTRGQQVTLRCSSQSGHNTVSWYQQALGQGPQFIFQYYREEENGRGNFPPRFSGLQFPNYSSELNVNALELDDSALYLCASSLGGTGDTGELFFGEGSRLTVL.

The V gene is TRBV10-3, the J gene TRBJ1-4; D might be TRBD1 (5 bases). The CDR3 has 14 residues. Per the germline V gene, CDR1 is ENHRY and CDR2 is SYGVKD. Trimming removed 2 bases at V and 8 bases at J, with 12 bases between. CDR3 in amino acids: CAISEPTRGEKLFF. CDR3 in DNA: TGTGCCATCAGTGAGCCGACAAGGGGAGAAAAACTGTTTTTT.

This sequence joins TRBV7-9 and TRBJ1-4, with 8 positions matching TRBD1. Germline assignment: CDR1 SEHNR and CDR2 FQNEAQ (reference sequence). This CDR3 is built from 15 residues. V lost 6 bases, J lost 7 bases, and 10 bases stayed unmatched. The CDR3 is CASSQTQGAFEKLFF. In DNA, the CDR3 is TGTGCCAGCAGTCAAACCCAGGGGGCCTTTGAAAAACTGTTTTTT.

This chain links TRBV9 with TRBJ2-7, with TRBD1 matching over 10 bases. The trim removed 2 bases at V and 2 bases at J, leaving 4 bases unmatched. This CDR3 spans 15 amino acids. The germline gives CDR1 SGDLS, CDR2 YYNGEE. The chain's CDR3 is CASSVDGTGAYEQYF. The CDR3 DNA is TGTGCCAGCAGCGTGGACGGGACAGGGGCCTACGAGCAGTACTTC.